This T cell receptor (beta chain) was found in a study of blood T cell repertoires in COVID-19. The table came from immunoSEQ multiplex PCR; TCRdb's copy has only in-frame clones and leaves some out. The sample holds about 66,000 clones; 86% are singletons and the top ten take 5.5% to 7%. The sequence was obtained from a man aged 50 to 59 with active COVID-19. Sequencing was done on a sample of peripheral blood.

The CDR3 sequence: CASSIDGRGSQETQYF. The CDR3 region has the DNA TGTGCCAGTAGTATAGATGGGCGGGGGAGCCAAGAGACCCAGTACTTC. The chain joins TRBV19 to TRBJ2-5, with TRBD2 matching 7 bases. V lost 0 bases to trimming and J lost 1 base; unmatched junction nucleotides: 5. The CDR3 sequence is 16 residues long. Germline CDR1 is LNHDA and CDR2 is SQIVND (reference sequence).